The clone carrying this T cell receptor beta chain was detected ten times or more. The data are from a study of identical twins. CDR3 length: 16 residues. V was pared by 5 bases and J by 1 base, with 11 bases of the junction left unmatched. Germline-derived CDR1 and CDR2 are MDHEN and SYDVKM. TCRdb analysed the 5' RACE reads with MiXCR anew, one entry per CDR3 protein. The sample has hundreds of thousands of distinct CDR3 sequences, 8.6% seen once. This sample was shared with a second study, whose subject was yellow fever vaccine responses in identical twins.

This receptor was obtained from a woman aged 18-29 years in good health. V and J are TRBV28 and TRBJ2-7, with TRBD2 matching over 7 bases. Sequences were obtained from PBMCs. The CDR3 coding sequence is TGTGCCAGCAGTCCCTCAACAGCGGGGCTATCCTACGAGCAGTACTTC. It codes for CASSPSTAGLSYEQYF.